The 20 T cell receptor beta chains in this list originate from one sample, sequenced in a study of blood T cell repertoires in COVID-19. Produced via immunoSEQ multiplex PCR; TCRdb's table is partial and in-frame only. The sample lists approximately 100,000 clones; about four fifths were seen once. Source material: peripheral blood. The receptors stem from a human donor in a cohort sampled during active COVID-19.

The rearrangement uses TRBV9 and TRBJ2-3; 10 bases are a match to TRBD2. The CDR3 is 16 residues long. Germline CDR1 is SGDLS and CDR2 is YYNGEE. J lost 4 bases, V lost 0 bases, and 5 bases had no gene match. The CDR3 DNA reads as TGTGCCAGCAGCGTAGCCAGCGGGGGGGCCGCAGATACGCAGTATTTT. Protein: CASSVASGGAADTQYF. The whole variable domain, remainder taken from reference TRBV9 and TRBJ2-3, is DSGVTQTPKHLITATGQRVTLRCSPRSGDLSVYWYQQSLDQGLQFLIQYYNGEERAKGNILERFSAQQFPDLHSELNLSSLELGDSALYFCASSVASGGAADTQYFGPGTRLTVL.

The gene calls are TRBV5-1 and TRBJ1-2, with D unclear. V dropped 0 bases and J dropped 2 bases, with 14 bases sitting between them. The CDR3 sequence is 16 residues long. CDR1 is SGHRS, CDR2 YFSETQ, per germline. CDR3 protein: CASSLGGVPKNYGYTF. The CDR3 DNA follows: TGCGCCAGCAGCTTGGGAGGTGTTCCCAAAAACTATGGCTACACCTTC.

V and J are TRBV3-1 (or the pseudogene TRBV3-2) and TRBJ2-3, with D perhaps TRBD2 (6 bases). Germline CDR1 and CDR2: LGHDT and YNNKEL (reference sequence). V gave up 3 bases and J gave up 4 bases, with 11 bases separating them. The CDR3 is 14 residues long. The CDR3 spells CASSQVPSADTQYF. The CDR3 DNA sequence: TGTGCCAGCAGCCAGGTCCCTAGCGCAGATACGCAGTATTTT.

This clone was found once. V is TRBV6-2 or TRBV6-3 and J is TRBJ1-2; 9 nucleotides agree with TRBD1. This CDR3 has 14 residues. V was clipped by 3 bases and J by 10 bases; unmatched bases: 9. Germline V gene sequence: CDR1 MNHEY, CDR2 SVGEGT. The CDR3 bases are TGTGCCAGCAGTTATTCCGACCGGGACAGGGCCTACACCTTC. Translating it yields CASSYSDRDRAYTF.

The chain couples TRBV6-6 to TRBJ2-4; 7 bases align to TRBD1. CDR1 is MNHNY, CDR2 SVGAGI, per germline (reference sequence). V was clipped by 6 bases and J by 2 bases; unmatched bases: 4. The CDR3 is 14 residues long. The CDR3 is CASSSTGTKNIQYF. The CDR3 DNA is TGTGCCAGCAGCTCGACAGGGACCAAAAACATTCAGTACTTC.

The rearrangement joins TRBV11-3 to TRBJ2-7; D possibly corresponds to TRBD2 (6 bases). The V gene's germline CDR1 is SGHNT and CDR2 YENEEA. Trimming cost V 1 base and J 2 bases, with 9 bases left between them. This CDR3 has 14 residues. Here the CDR3 reads CASSLVGGPYEQYF. In nucleotides, the CDR3 is TGTGCCAGCAGCTTAGTGGGGGGTCCCTACGAGCAGTACTTC.

The chain carries TRBV19 and TRBJ1-5; tentatively, D is TRBD1 (5 bases). This CDR3 spans 15 amino acids. The V gene's germline CDR1 is LNHDA and CDR2 SQIVND (reference sequence). Trimming pared 1 base from V and 1 base from J, leaving 8 bases between. The DNA for the CDR3 is TGTGCCAGTAGTATAGGTTGGGGCAGCAATCAGCCCCAGCATTTT. This gives the protein CASSIGWGSNQPQHF.

The rearrangement uses TRBV6-5 and TRBJ1-5; 7 nucleotides line up with TRBD1. The CDR3 sequence is 15 residues long. CDR1 is MNHEY, CDR2 SVGAGI, per germline. J was trimmed by 2 bases and V by 5 bases; bases with no gene match: 6. CDR3 loop: CASSITGAGNQPQHF. In DNA, the CDR3 is TGTGCCAGCAGTATCACAGGGGCTGGCAATCAGCCCCAGCATTTT.

The chain is built from TRBV28 and TRBJ2-5, with 8 nucleotides matching TRBD1. The CDR3 runs 12 residues. The V gene end was trimmed by 8 bases and the J gene end by 7 bases; junction bases not matched to a gene: 6. Germline V gene data show CDR1 as MDHEN and CDR2 as SYDVKM. CDR3 sequence reads: CASGTGDVTQYF. The DNA of the CDR3 is TGTGCCAGCGGGACAGGCGATGTGACCCAGTACTTC.

The genes are TRBV5-1 and TRBJ1-2; 10 bases match TRBD1. Per the germline V gene, CDR1 is SGHRS and CDR2 is YFSETQ. The CDR3 is 17 amino acids. V gave up 4 bases and J gave up 7 bases; unmatched junction bases: 16. CDR3 sequence: CASSPLTGDRGAAGYTF. The CDR3 DNA reads as TGCGCCAGCAGCCCCCTCACTGGGGACAGGGGAGCCGCTGGCTACACCTTC.

V gene TRBV27 combines with J gene TRBJ2-5, with 10 bases that match TRBD1. The germline V gene encodes CDR1 MNHEY and CDR2 SMNVEV (reference sequence). This CDR3 is 14 amino acids long. V lost 5 bases to trimming and J lost 7 bases; unmatched junction nucleotides: 7. The CDR3 is CASSDRDRGWTQYF. In DNA form, the CDR3 reads TGTGCCAGCAGTGACCGGGACAGGGGTTGGACCCAGTACTTC.

CDR3 bases: TGTGCCAGTAGTATGGCTAGCGGGGGAGCAGATACGCAGTATTTT. This sequence encodes CASSMASGGADTQYF. V is TRBV19 and J is TRBJ2-3; TRBD2 matches at 10 bases. Losses at the gene ends were 3 bases for V and 4 bases for J; bases not matched to a gene: 4. This CDR3 contains 15 residues. In germline, CDR1 is LNHDA, CDR2 SQIVND (reference sequence).

The chain links TRBV4-3 to TRBJ2-7; possible D gene TRBD2, 6 bases. The germline gives CDR1 LGHNA, CDR2 YSLEER. The CDR3 contains 16 residues. Trimming stripped 0 bases from V and 3 bases from J, with 15 bases between. The CDR3 DNA follows: TGCGCCAGCAGCCAAGACGCGGGACCTGATAGCTACGAGCAGTACTTC. Its translation: CASSQDAGPDSYEQYF.

This clone came up once. This sequence joins TRBV7-9 and TRBJ1-1; a possible D gene is TRBD1 (6 bases). The CDR3 consists of 16 residues. Germline values: CDR1 SEHNR, CDR2 FQNEAQ (reference sequence). V lost 1 base, J lost 2 bases, and 14 bases lay in between. CDR3 sequence (DNA): TGTGCCAGCAGCTTAGTGGGTTGGGGGCTAAACACTGAAGCTTTCTTT. It translates to CASSLVGWGLNTEAFF. The whole variable domain, remainder taken from reference TRBV7-9 and TRBJ1-1, is DTGVSQNPRHKITKRGQNVTFRCDPISEHNRLYWYRQTLGQGPEFLTYFQNEAQLEKSRLLSDRFSAERPKGSFSTLEIQRTEQGDSAMYLCASSLVGWGLNTEAFFGQGTRLTVV.

The chain carries TRBV6-5 and TRBJ2-7, with 7 nucleotides matching TRBD1. This CDR3 has 15 amino acids. From germline, CDR1 is MNHEY and CDR2 SVGAGI. J lost 3 bases, V lost 2 bases, and 7 bases had no gene match. CDR3 protein: CASSYDLTGNYEQYF. Written as DNA, the CDR3 is TGTGCCAGCAGTTACGACCTGACAGGGAACTACGAGCAGTACTTC.

The chain recombines TRBV6-2 or TRBV6-3 with TRBJ1-5, with D perhaps TRBD1 (6 bases). CDR1 is MNHEY, CDR2 SVGEGT, per germline. This CDR3 has 15 residues. Trimming stripped 6 bases from V and 3 bases from J, with 15 bases between. Written as DNA, the CDR3 is TGTGCCAGCAGCAACCCGGGACACCCCAATCAGCCCCAGCATTTT. Translated, it gives CASSNPGHPNQPQHF.

With respect to this clone: This sample includes further DNA sequences coding for the same CDR3. The V and J genes are TRBV29-1 and TRBJ1-5; TRBD1 aligns across 7 bases. The CDR3 has 12 residues. Trimming took 6 bases from V and 2 from J; bases not matched to a gene: 1. The germline V gene has CDR1 SQVTM and CDR2 ANQGSEA. The CDR3 DNA is TGCAGCGTGGGGACAGGCAATCAGCCCCAGCATTTT. Its translation is CSVGTGNQPQHF.

The J gene is TRBJ1-2, the V gene TRBV3-1 (or the pseudogene TRBV3-2); no definite D call. Trimming removed 1 base from V and 4 bases from J, with 7 bases in between. CDR3 length equals 13 residues. In germline, CDR1 is LGHDT, CDR2 YNNKEL (reference sequence). Written as DNA, the CDR3 is TGTGCCAGCAGCCAAGGTGGCGGCTATGGCTACACCTTC. Its protein is CASSQGGGYGYTF.

CDR3 coding DNA: TGTGCCAGTAGTACCCGGACAAGCTCCTCCTACGAGCAGTACTTC. Translation gives CASSTRTSSSYEQYF. V and J are TRBV19 and TRBJ2-7; tentative D call: TRBD1 (5 bases). This CDR3 has 15 residues. V lost 4 bases, J lost 0 bases, and 13 bases lay in between. Germline V gene sequence: CDR1 LNHDA, CDR2 SQIVND (reference sequence). The variable domain in full, completed from reference TRBV19 and TRBJ2-7, reads DGGITQSPKYLFRKEGQNVTLSCEQNLNHDAMYWYRQDPGQGLRLIYYSQIVNDFQKGDIAEGYSVSREKKESFPLTVTSAQKNPTAFYLCASSTRTSSSYEQYFGPGTRLTVT.

The chain has TRBV7-2 and TRBJ2-7; tentative D call: TRBD2 (6 bases). The CDR3 runs to 15 residues. Germline CDR1 reads SGHTA; CDR2 reads FQGNSA. Trimming removed 0 bases from V and 4 bases from J, with 13 bases in between. As DNA, the CDR3 is TGTGCCAGCAGCTTAGCGAACTGGGGGACTTACGAGCAGTACTTC. Protein sequence: CASSLANWGTYEQYF.